Listed below are T cell receptor beta chains from one sample, sequenced in a study of T cell repertoires in cytomegalovirus infection. These receptors have no known antigen. TCRdb reprocessed the reads via MiXCR and lists one record per CDR3 protein. There are hundreds of thousands of distinct CDR3 sequences in the sample; around 30% occur only once, and over 12% lies in the top ten. The material sequenced was cultured CD8+ T cells from PBMCs, taken from culture after CMV antigen stimulation. The receptor set was obtained from a human donor in good health (CMV status not recorded). Some clones in this sample may be carry-over from other donors' samples. CDR3s include the opening cysteine and the closing phenylalanine or tryptophan. Fields, in order: D gene, V gene, J gene, clone size, CDR3 protein, CDR3 DNA. A D gene is named only where the DNA matches it firmly. Some rows have no size entry. The others give once, few or many, or a class for an expanded clone.

>TRBD2|TRBV7-6|TRBJ2-3|many
CASSRTSGGVDTQYF
TGTGCTAGCAGCCGGACTAGCGGGGGAGTTGATACGCAGTATTTT
>-|TRBV7-9|TRBJ1-6|-
CASSPGISYNSPLHF
TGTGCCAGCAGCCCGGGGATCTCCTATAATTCACCCCTCCACTTT
>-|TRBV12-3/TRBV12-4|TRBJ2-1|many
CASSPSSSYNEQFF
TGTGCCAGCAGTCCATCGAGCTCCTACAATGAGCAGTTCTTC
>-|TRBV4-1|TRBJ2-3|-
CASSQARTDTQYF
TGCGCCAGCAGCCAAGCCCGGACAGATACGCAGTATTTT
>TRBD1|TRBV27|TRBJ2-2|-
CASLSTGVTGELFF
TGTGCCAGCTTATCGACAGGGGTCACCGGGGAGCTGTTTTTT
>-|TRBV4-1|TRBJ2-1|-
CASSQDHWGLTDNEQFF
TGCGCCAGCAGCCAAGATCATTGGGGACTGACCGACAATGAGCAGTTCTTC
>TRBD2|TRBV4-3|TRBJ2-1|few
CASSQGSGGSSYNEQFF
TGCGCCAGCAGCCAAGGAAGCGGGGGGAGCTCCTACAATGAGCAGTTCTTC
>-|TRBV7-2|TRBJ1-1|few
CASSLGPGDVNTEAFF
TGTGCCAGCAGCTTAGGGCCAGGGGACGTGAACACTGAAGCTTTCTTT
>-|TRBV4-3|TRBJ2-1|-
CASSHPGTNNEQFF
TGCGCCAGCAGCCACCCCGGGACCAACAATGAGCAGTTCTTC
>-|TRBV7-9|TRBJ1-1|-
CASSIRGGWDTEAFF
TGTGCCAGCAGCATCCGGGGGGGATGGGACACTGAAGCTTTCTTT
>TRBD2|TRBV7-2|TRBJ2-3|many
CASSLTSGNTDTQYF
TGTGCCAGCAGCTTAACTAGCGGTAACACAGATACGCAGTATTTT
>-|TRBV29-1|TRBJ2-1|-
CSVAQGNYNEQFF
TGCAGCGTTGCACAGGGAAACTACAATGAGCAGTTCTTC
>TRBD1|TRBV5-1|TRBJ2-7|-
CASSSPGQGYYEQYF
TGCGCCAGCAGCTCACCGGGACAGGGTTACTACGAGCAGTACTTC
>-|TRBV7-9|TRBJ2-1|many
CASSFSEFLNEQFF
TGTGCCAGCAGCTTCTCGGAGTTCCTCAATGAGCAGTTCTTC
>-|TRBV6-5|TRBJ1-2|-
CASGNLEVAGTINYGYTF
TGTGCCAGCGGAAACCTAGAGGTGGCGGGGACGATTAACTATGGCTACACCTTC
>TRBD1|TRBV5-5|TRBJ2-3|-
CASDPGQRTDTQYF
TGTGCCAGCGACCCGGGACAGCGCACAGATACGCAGTATTTT
>TRBD2|TRBV24-1|TRBJ2-3|-
CATSDARVAGVITDTQYF
TGTGCCACCAGTGATGCCCGGGTAGCGGGGGTGATAACAGATACGCAGTATTTT
>TRBD1|TRBV10-3|TRBJ1-3|few
CAIRVRDRGFRSGNTIYF
TGTGCCATCAGAGTTCGGGACAGGGGGTTCCGCTCTGGAAACACCATATATTTT
>-|TRBV7-3|TRBJ2-2|-
CASSLASPRGATGELFF
TGTGCCAGCAGCTTAGCCAGTCCCAGGGGGGCCACCGGGGAGCTGTTTTTT
>TRBD2|TRBV7-6|TRBJ2-3|-
CASSLTSGGITDTQYF
TGTGCCAGCAGCTTAACTAGCGGGGGGATTACAGATACGCAGTATTTT
>TRBD1|TRBV7-8|TRBJ2-2|many
CASSFGTGNTGELFF
TGTGCCAGCAGCTTTGGGACAGGGAACACCGGGGAGCTGTTTTTT
>-|TRBV7-2|TRBJ2-1|many
CASGRKNEQFF
TGTGCCAGCGGACGTAAGAATGAGCAGTTCTTC
>-|TRBV19|TRBJ1-2|few
CASSISRERFGYTF
TGTGCCAGTAGTATTTCCAGGGAGAGATTTGGCTACACCTTC
>-|TRBV7-6|TRBJ1-1|many
CASSLGERGGDTEAFF
TGTGCCAGCAGCTTAGGGGAGCGAGGGGGGGACACTGAAGCTTTCTTT
>-|TRBV7-9|TRBJ2-4|few
CASSREGVREKYF
TGTGCCAGCAGCCGCGAAGGTGTCAGGGAGAAGTACTTC
>TRBD2|TRBV6-1|TRBJ2-1|few
CASIAGGAYNEQFF
TGTGCCAGCATTGCGGGGGGCGCTTACAATGAGCAGTTCTTC
>-|TRBV9|TRBJ2-7|few
CASSASSTLYEQYF
TGTGCCAGCAGCGCTTCGTCGACCCTCTACGAGCAGTACTTC
>-|TRBV7-6|TRBJ1-2|many
CASSLAVANYGYTF
TGTGCCAGCAGCTTAGCGGTAGCTAACTATGGCTACACCTTC
>TRBD1|TRBV12-5|TRBJ1-2|many
CASGSDRANYGYTF
TGTGCTAGTGGTTCGGACAGGGCTAACTATGGCTACACCTTC
>-|TRBV2|TRBJ1-6|-
CASSIRRTSYNSPLHF
TGTGCCAGCAGTATCAGGCGAACCTCCTATAATTCACCCCTCCACTTT
>TRBD2|TRBV12-3/TRBV12-4|TRBJ2-3|many
CASSFGGTSGDTQYF
TGTGCCAGCAGTTTTGGAGGGACTAGCGGAGATACGCAGTATTTT
>-|TRBV6-6|TRBJ2-2|-
CASSYSLGQSTGELFF
TGTGCCAGCAGTTACTCTTTAGGCCAGAGCACCGGGGAGCTGTTTTTT
>-|TRBV7-8|TRBJ2-2|few
CASSFEYGDTGELFF
TGTGCCAGCAGCTTCGAGTATGGGGACACCGGGGAGCTGTTTTTT
>-|TRBV19|TRBJ2-2|-
CASSMGGELFF
TGTGCCAGTAGTATGGGCGGGGAGCTGTTTTTT
>-|TRBV6-1|TRBJ1-1|once
CASSEGKLRWGTEAFF
TGTGCCAGCAGTGAAGGGAAGTTACGGTGGGGCACTGAAGCTTTCTTT
>-|TRBV6-5|TRBJ1-3|-
CASSYSQGPAGNTIYF
TGTGCCAGCAGTTACTCCCAGGGGCCGGCTGGAAACACCATATATTTT
>-|TRBV7-9|TRBJ1-2|few
CASSLGYGGDGYTF
TGTGCCAGCAGCTTAGGTTACGGAGGGGATGGCTACACCTTC
>-|TRBV7-6|TRBJ2-5|-
CASSFPEGGGQETQYF
TGTGCCAGCAGCTTTCCCGAGGGGGGCGGGCAAGAGACCCAGTACTTC
>TRBD2|TRBV29-1|TRBJ2-3|-
CSVEPSGGDTQYF
TGCAGCGTTGAACCTAGCGGGGGAGATACGCAGTATTTT
>TRBD2|TRBV10-3|TRBJ2-7|-
CAIMGTSGGYQQYF
TGTGCCATCATGGGGACTAGCGGGGGTTACCAGCAGTACTTC
>-|TRBV12-3/TRBV12-4|TRBJ1-5|-
CASKEGGIQPQHF
TGTGCCAGCAAAGAAGGAGGGATACAGCCCCAGCATTTT
>TRBD2|TRBV7-6|TRBJ2-3|many
CASSSRGGSTDTQYF
TGTGCCAGCAGCTCGCGGGGGGGTAGCACAGATACGCAGTATTTT
>-|TRBV7-3|TRBJ1-1|many
CASSLKGIMNTEAFF
TGTGCCAGCAGCTTAAAGGGCATTATGAACACTGAAGCTTTCTTT
>-|TRBV7-9|TRBJ2-1|-
CASSAPAGANYNEQFF
TGTGCCAGCAGCGCCCCGGCGGGGGCAAACTACAATGAGCAGTTCTTC
>-|TRBV6-1|TRBJ2-3|-
CASSQDYTVDTQYF
TGTGCCAGCAGTCAGGATTATACGGTGGATACGCAGTATTTT